This T cell receptor (beta chain) was sequenced in a study of Ad26.COV2.S vaccination and SARS-CoV-2 variants. This clone was detected only once. Its specificity is unknown. The CDR3 totals 12 residues. Trimming left V 5 bases short and J 7 bases short, with 10 bases between. Germline V gene data show CDR1 as SGHTS and CDR2 as YDEGEE. Study-wide results and caveats: It is possible that the TCR breadth and depth analyses underestimated the total T cell responses.

Here immunoSEQ multiplex PCR was the method, and the copy in TCRdb shows in-frame clones only, minus some. This table has fewer than 600,000 clones, 70% to 90% appearing once. Treatment: 19 received Ad26.COV2.S at low or high dose, single or two shots; about five received placebo; per-sample allocation not given. Sampling was performed 63 days after the first vaccine or placebo injection. Built on an Ad26 vector, the vaccine expressed Wuhan-strain SARS-CoV-2 spike. Here the sequenced sample was peripheral blood, taken in a trial of Ad26.COV2.S vaccine versus placebo. The J gene is TRBJ1-5, the V gene TRBV5-8; no clear D gene. This receptor was identified in a person between 18 and 65 years old who received the Ad26.COV2.S COVID-19 vaccine or a placebo. Written as DNA, the CDR3 is TGTGCCAGCAGTTATTTTGAACAGCCCCAGCATTTT. As protein: CASSYFEQPQHF. Supplemented by reference TRBV5-8 and TRBJ1-5, the full variable domain reads EAGVTQSPTHLIKTRGQQATLRCSPISGHTSVYWYQQALGLGLQFLLWYDEGEERNRGNFPPRFSGRQFPNYSSELNVNALELEDSALYLCASSYFEQPQHFGDGTRLSIL.